This T cell receptor beta chain was recorded in a study of blood T cell repertoires in COVID-19. Study-wide background: Sites in the United States, Italy and Spain provided acute and convalescent COVID-19 samples. PBMCs, B-cell-depleted T cells, or T cells were the source of the cDNA or gDNA that made up the material.

The junction had 4 bases not matched to a gene; V was cut back by 3 bases and J by 3 bases. Germline V gene sequence: CDR1 SGHNT, CDR2 YYREEE (reference sequence). The CDR3 totals 14 residues. Original data processing: The assay estimated nucleated cells by amplifying reference gene primers. This table comes from immunoSEQ multiplex PCR, and its TCRdb copy is limited to in-frame clones, with some not included. The V and J calls and clone size are taken from that table; D and trimming were inferred from the DNA. The top ten clones hold 5.7% of a sample with around 250,000 clones, about four fifths of them seen once.

Sequenced input: peripheral blood. The J gene is TRBJ1-1, the V gene TRBV5-4; 8 bases are a match to TRBD1. This clonotype originated in a man older than 75 with acute or convalescent COVID-19. The CDR3, as DNA: TGTGCCAGCAGCTCGGGACAGGTCTACACTGAAGCTTTCTTT. Protein product: CASSSGQVYTEAFF. Drawing the rest from reference TRBV5-4 and TRBJ1-1, the complete variable domain is ETGVTQSPTHLIKTRGQQVTLRCSSQSGHNTVSWYQQALGQGPQFIFQYYREEENGRGNFPPRFSGLQFPNYSSELNVNALELDDSALYLCASSSGQVYTEAFFGQGTRLTVV.